This TCR beta chain was identified in a study of beta chain features in type 1 diabetes. Study-wide results and caveats: Naive, central memory and Treg TCRB repertoires appeared more alike in patients than in healthy donors. Type 1 diabetes patients had TCRB CDR3s that were shorter (moderately but significantly so) in all four CD4+ subsets.

The CDR3 is 13 residues long. The germline CDR1 and CDR2 sequences are SGHAT and FQNNGV. V lost 2 bases and J lost 5, with 9 bases in between. Expressed TCRB transcripts were sequenced after all isolated RNA was converted to cDNA. Around 3.8 million reads per sample were averaged for naive, central memory and regulatory samples. This table comes from immunoSEQ multiplex PCR, and its TCRdb copy is limited to in-frame clones, with some not included. The profile shows roughly 610,000 clones, roughly a sixth of them singletons. This clone has a handful of counts. Its antigen is unidentified. Per donor, one heparinised blood draw averaged approximately 110 mL.

This chain joins TRBV11-2 and TRBJ2-5; D unclear. The source material was naive CD4+ T cells from blood. The receptor comes from a young man in good health. CDR3 nucleotide sequence: TGTGCCAGCAGCTTACCCGGGTACGAGACCCAGTACTTC. This gives the protein CASSLPGYETQYF.